This T cell receptor (beta chain) was sequenced for a study of OX40 agonist ivuxolimab in advanced cancers. V trimming: 4 bases; J trimming: 4 bases; junction bases outside the gene matches: 10. Germline V CDR1 and CDR2: SGDLS, YYNGEE. This CDR3 region has 16 residues. Here immunoSEQ multiplex PCR was the method, and the copy in TCRdb shows in-frame clones only, minus some. The repertoire consists of fewer than 100,000 clones, with over 90% occurring once and the leading ten covering 6.2%. A history of autoimmune disease or systemic immunosuppression excluded patients. The origin of this receptor is an adult with an advanced solid tumor such as melanoma, head and neck, liver or kidney cancer. Sequencing used CD4+ or CD8+ T cells sorted from blood, obtained in a trial of the OX40 agonist ivuxolimab. The J gene is TRBJ2-1, the V gene TRBV9; TRBD2 aligns across 8 bases. CDR3 in DNA: TGTGCCAGCAGCCCCCCTTTAGCGGGATATTACAATGAGCAGTTCTTC. Its translation is CASSPPLAGYYNEQFF.